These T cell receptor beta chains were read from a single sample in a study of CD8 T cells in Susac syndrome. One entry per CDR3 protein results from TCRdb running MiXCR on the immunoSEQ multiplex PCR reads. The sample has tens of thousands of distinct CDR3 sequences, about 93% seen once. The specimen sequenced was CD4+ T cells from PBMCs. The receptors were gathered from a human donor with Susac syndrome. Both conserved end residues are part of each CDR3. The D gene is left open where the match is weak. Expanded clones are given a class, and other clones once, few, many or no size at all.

CDR3: CASSLGQGAFANQPQHF
DNA: TGTGCCAGCAGTTTGGGACAGGGGGCTTTTGCAAATCAGCCCCAGCATTTT
J: TRBJ1-5
size: .
D: TRBD1
V: TRBV12-3/TRBV12-4

CDR3: CASSPIGDGGEGGKATQYF
DNA: TGTGCCAGCAGTCCGATAGGCGATGGGGGGGAGGGGGGAAAGGCGACCCAGTACTTC
J: TRBJ2-5
size: .
D: .
V: TRBV25-1

CDR3: CSVESVQGKETQYF
DNA: TGCAGCGTTGAGTCGGTCCAGGGAAAAGAGACCCAGTACTTC
J: TRBJ2-5
size: .
D: .
V: TRBV29-1

CDR3: CAWTGQKFTEAFF
DNA: TGTGCCTGGACGGGACAGAAATTCACTGAAGCTTTCTTT
J: TRBJ1-1
size: once
D: TRBD1
V: TRBV30

CDR3: CSATQETQYF
DNA: TGCAGCGCAACTCAAGAGACCCAGTACTTC
J: TRBJ2-5
size: .
D: .
V: TRBV20-1

CDR3: CASRRQLATYNEQFF
DNA: TGTGCCAGCAGGCGGCAATTAGCGACTTACAATGAGCAGTTCTTC
J: TRBJ2-1
size: .
D: .
V: TRBV6-2/TRBV6-3

CDR3: CASSQGRDYFKQYF
DNA: TGTGCCAGCAGCCAAGGCCGGGACTACTTCAAGCAGTACTTC
J: TRBJ2-7
size: .
D: TRBD2
V: TRBV4-2

CDR3: CASSLAWGVPVVETQYF
DNA: TGTGCCAGCAGCTTAGCGTGGGGGGTGCCGGTGGTGGAGACCCAGTACTTC
J: TRBJ2-5
size: .
D: .
V: TRBV7-2

CDR3: CASSQRRLGQGNYEQYF
DNA: TGTGCCAGCAGCCAAAGGCGCCTCGGACAGGGGAACTACGAGCAGTACTTC
J: TRBJ2-7
size: .
D: TRBD1
V: TRBV3-1

CDR3: CASSPQQNSYNEQFF
DNA: TGTGCCAGTAGCCCTCAACAAAACTCCTACAATGAGCAGTTCTTC
J: TRBJ2-1
size: .
D: .
V: TRBV19

CDR3: CAWSFMGQRGSYEQYF
DNA: TGTGCCTGGAGTTTTATGGGGCAAAGAGGGTCCTACGAGCAGTACTTC
J: TRBJ2-7
size: .
D: .
V: TRBV30

CDR3: CASSDPTGQAEGGYTF
DNA: TGTGCCAGCAGCGACCCCACGGGGCAGGCCGAAGGTGGCTACACCTTC
J: TRBJ1-2
size: .
D: .
V: TRBV7-9

CDR3: CASSFRGWGIQETQYF
DNA: TGTGCCAGCAGTTTCCGGGGATGGGGAATTCAGGAGACCCAGTACTTC
J: TRBJ2-5
size: .
D: .
V: TRBV2

CDR3: CASSRLDPSNTGELFF
DNA: TGTGCCAGCAGCCGCCTGGACCCTTCGAACACCGGGGAGCTGTTTTTT
J: TRBJ2-2
size: .
D: .
V: TRBV14

CDR3: CASSGVSTDTQYF
DNA: TGTGCCAGTAGCGGGGTGAGCACAGATACGCAGTATTTT
J: TRBJ2-3
size: .
D: .
V: TRBV19

CDR3: CASSPRTVFHGYTF
DNA: TGTGCCAGCAGCCCGCGGACAGTGTTCCATGGCTACACCTTC
J: TRBJ1-2
size: .
D: .
V: TRBV7-2

CDR3: CSASTRTGTHEQYF
DNA: TGCAGTGCTAGTACTCGGACAGGGACCCACGAGCAGTACTTC
J: TRBJ2-7
size: .
D: TRBD1
V: TRBV20-1

CDR3: CASSLGPGYTF
DNA: TGTGCCAGCAGCCTGGGACCCGGCTACACCTTC
J: TRBJ1-2
size: .
D: .
V: TRBV3-1

CDR3: CSAGGTRREQYF
DNA: TGCAGTGCTGGAGGGACCCGGCGCGAGCAGTACTTC
J: TRBJ2-7
size: .
D: .
V: TRBV20-1

CDR3: CASSYSRDPNEQFF
DNA: TGTGCCAGCAGTTACTCGCGGGACCCCAATGAGCAGTTCTTC
J: TRBJ2-1
size: .
D: .
V: TRBV6-2/TRBV6-3

CDR3: CASSSWQGLNNEQFF
DNA: TGTGCCAGCAGCTCCTGGCAGGGCCTGAACAATGAGCAGTTCTTC
J: TRBJ2-1
size: .
D: .
V: TRBV2

CDR3: CASSDTSGRDDEQFF
DNA: TGTGCCAGCAGTGATACTAGCGGGAGAGACGATGAGCAGTTCTTC
J: TRBJ2-1
size: .
D: TRBD2
V: TRBV28

CDR3: CASRISYSNQPQHF
DNA: TGTGCCAGCAGGATAAGTTATAGCAATCAGCCCCAGCATTTT
J: TRBJ1-5
size: once
D: .
V: TRBV6-1

CDR3: CASSQTQGATEAFF
DNA: TGTGCCAGCAGCCAGACACAGGGGGCGACTGAAGCTTTCTTT
J: TRBJ1-1
size: .
D: TRBD1
V: TRBV3-1

CDR3: CASSSPGQGIDEQYF
DNA: TGTGCCAGCAGTTCCCCGGGACAGGGGATCGACGAGCAGTACTTC
J: TRBJ2-7
size: .
D: TRBD1
V: TRBV27

CDR3: CASSVAPPESTGELFF
DNA: TGTGCCAGCAGCGTAGCGCCCCCGGAGAGCACCGGGGAGCTGTTTTTT
J: TRBJ2-2
size: .
D: .
V: TRBV9

CDR3: CASSYEETQYF
DNA: TGTGCCAGCAGTTACGAAGAGACCCAGTACTTC
J: TRBJ2-5
size: once
D: .
V: TRBV28

CDR3: CSVGDRTSSGANVLTF
DNA: TGCAGCGTTGGAGACAGGACTAGCTCTGGGGCCAACGTCCTGACTTTC
J: TRBJ2-6
size: .
D: .
V: TRBV29-1

CDR3: CASSFWDSISTDTQYF
DNA: TGTGCCAGCAGCTTCTGGGACTCCATTAGCACAGATACGCAGTATTTT
J: TRBJ2-3
size: .
D: .
V: TRBV11-3

CDR3: CASSLPLAEDKNIQYF
DNA: TGTGCCAGCAGCTTACCTCTAGCGGAAGACAAAAACATTCAGTACTTC
J: TRBJ2-4
size: .
D: TRBD2
V: TRBV7-2

CDR3: CASSQNIFGTGTGETQYF
DNA: TGCGCCAGCAGCCAAAATATCTTCGGGACAGGGACAGGAGAGACCCAGTACTTC
J: TRBJ2-5
size: .
D: TRBD1
V: TRBV4-1

CDR3: CASSRTPGKGSPLHF
DNA: TGTGCCAGCAGCCGAACCCCAGGGAAGGGGTCACCCCTCCACTTT
J: TRBJ1-6
size: .
D: .
V: TRBV3-1

CDR3: CASSLEQGALNEQFF
DNA: TGCGCCAGCAGCTTGGAACAGGGGGCTCTTAATGAGCAGTTCTTC
J: TRBJ2-1
size: .
D: TRBD1
V: TRBV5-1

CDR3: CASSTPGTAEAFF
DNA: TGTGCCAGCAGTACGCCCGGGACGGCTGAAGCTTTCTTT
J: TRBJ1-1
size: .
D: .
V: TRBV6-5

CDR3: CASSLIAGAEAFF
DNA: TGTGCCAGCAGTTTAATAGCAGGGGCTGAAGCTTTCTTT
J: TRBJ1-1
size: .
D: .
V: TRBV12-3/TRBV12-4

CDR3: CASKTEGAPGANVLTF
DNA: TGTGCCAGCAAAACGGAGGGGGCGCCTGGGGCCAACGTCCTGACTTTC
J: TRBJ2-6
size: .
D: .
V: TRBV5-6

CDR3: CSVVREGSTDTQYF
DNA: TGCAGCGTTGTACGGGAGGGATCTACAGATACGCAGTATTTT
J: TRBJ2-3
size: .
D: TRBD2
V: TRBV29-1

CDR3: CASAPGEGANVLTF
DNA: TGTGCCAGCGCCCCCGGGGAGGGGGCCAACGTCCTGACTTTC
J: TRBJ2-6
size: .
D: .
V: TRBV7-7

CDR3: CASSEPGRFTEAFF
DNA: TGTGCCAGCAGTGAACCTGGGAGGTTTACTGAAGCTTTCTTT
J: TRBJ1-1
size: .
D: .
V: TRBV25-1

CDR3: CASGPRQGGYEQYF
DNA: TGTGCTAGTGGTCCCCGACAGGGCGGTTACGAGCAGTACTTC
J: TRBJ2-7
size: .
D: TRBD1
V: TRBV12-5

CDR3: CASSRGLGGFSYEQYF
DNA: TGTGCCAGCTCACGGGGACTAGGCGGCTTCTCCTACGAGCAGTACTTC
J: TRBJ2-7
size: .
D: TRBD2
V: TRBV18

CDR3: CASSQNRRNTEAFF
DNA: TGTGCCAGCAGCCAAAACAGGCGGAACACTGAAGCTTTCTTT
J: TRBJ1-1
size: .
D: .
V: TRBV3-1

CDR3: CAWSRFEGAEAFF
DNA: TGTGCCTGGAGTCGATTCGAGGGGGCTGAAGCTTTCTTT
J: TRBJ1-1
size: .
D: .
V: TRBV30

CDR3: CASSPPSTDTQYF
DNA: TGTGCCAGCTCACCACCGTCCACAGATACGCAGTATTTT
J: TRBJ2-3
size: few
D: .
V: TRBV18

CDR3: CASSRRAALGGETQYF
DNA: TGTGCCAGTAGTAGAAGGGCAGCCCTAGGGGGAGAGACCCAGTACTTC
J: TRBJ2-5
size: .
D: .
V: TRBV19

CDR3: CASSDRGLAGAHEQFF
DNA: TGTGCCAGCAGTGACAGGGGACTAGCGGGAGCCCATGAGCAGTTCTTC
J: TRBJ2-1
size: .
D: TRBD2
V: TRBV6-4

CDR3: CASRGQTEKLFF
DNA: TGTGCCAGCAGAGGACAGACCGAAAAACTGTTTTTT
J: TRBJ1-4
size: .
D: .
V: TRBV2

CDR3: CASSWKPQETQYF
DNA: TGTGCCAGCAGTTGGAAGCCCCAAGAGACCCAGTACTTC
J: TRBJ2-5
size: .
D: .
V: TRBV12-3/TRBV12-4

CDR3: CASSRQTSSSGNTIYF
DNA: TGCGCCAGCAGCCGTCAGACTTCTAGCTCTGGAAACACCATATATTTT
J: TRBJ1-3
size: .
D: .
V: TRBV5-1

CDR3: CASSTTRTGWTGELFF
DNA: TGTGCCAGTAGTACGACCAGGACAGGGTGGACCGGGGAGCTGTTTTTT
J: TRBJ2-2
size: .
D: TRBD1
V: TRBV19

CDR3: CASSFRQGINYEQYF
DNA: TGTGCCAGCAGTTTCCGACAGGGGATAAACTACGAGCAGTACTTC
J: TRBJ2-7
size: .
D: TRBD1
V: TRBV12-3/TRBV12-4

CDR3: CASSPTTGLQETQYF
DNA: TGTGCCAGCTCACCTACGACAGGCCTCCAAGAGACCCAGTACTTC
J: TRBJ2-5
size: .
D: .
V: TRBV18

CDR3: CASSSTDRRVTEAFF
DNA: TGTGCCAGCAGCTCGACGGACAGGCGAGTGACTGAAGCTTTCTTT
J: TRBJ1-1
size: .
D: TRBD1
V: TRBV7-9